Listed below are T cell receptor beta chains from one sample, sequenced in a study of blood T cell repertoires in COVID-19. Using immunoSEQ multiplex PCR, the repertoire was profiled, and TCRdb retains in-frame clones only, with some absent. This repertoire shows 280,000 or so clones, 90% found once; its top ten account for less than 2%. Sequenced material: PBMCs or T cells enriched from blood (not recorded which). The receptors were gathered from a woman in her late teens or twenties with acute COVID-19. Both conserved end residues are part of each CDR3. A D gene is named only where the DNA matches it firmly. A row's size may be missing; if present it is once, few, many or a size class.

V gene,clone size,D gene,J gene,CDR3 protein,CDR3 DNA
TRBV7-2,.,TRBD2,TRBJ2-1,CASSSRGLEVGFF,TGTGCCAGCAGCTCCCGAGGACTAGAAGTCGGGTTCTTC
TRBV20-1,few,TRBD2,TRBJ2-1,CSASPGTSGSDEQFF,TGCAGTGCTAGTCCCGGGACTAGCGGGAGCGATGAGCAGTTCTTC
TRBV11-3,.,.,TRBJ2-7,CASSLTQGSYEQYF,TGTGCCAGCAGCTTAACACAGGGATCCTACGAGCAGTACTTC
TRBV27,.,.,TRBJ1-6,CASRPHPHSSPLHF,TGTGCCAGCAGACCTCACCCTCATAGTTCACCCCTCCACTTT
TRBV11-2,.,TRBD2,TRBJ2-5,CASSLRGRAGGRETQYF,TGTGCCAGCAGCCTCCGGGGTCGAGCGGGAGGGCGGGAGACCCAGTACTTC
TRBV3-1/TRBV3-2,.,.,TRBJ2-7,CASSQNVGGYEQYF,TGTGCCAGCAGCCAAAATGTGGGAGGCTACGAGCAGTACTTC
TRBV7-2,.,.,TRBJ2-3,CASSLLGPGDTQYF,TGTGCCAGCAGCTTACTTGGCCCGGGGGATACGCAGTATTTT
TRBV6-1,few,.,TRBJ1-2,CASSELVVVNYGYTF,TGTGCCAGCAGTGAACTAGTGGTAGTGAACTATGGCTACACCTTC
TRBV4-1,.,.,TRBJ1-1,CASSQVGGGNTEAFF,TGCGCCAGCAGCCAAGTTGGGGGAGGAAACACTGAAGCTTTCTTT
TRBV7-2,.,TRBD2,TRBJ2-1,CASSKGTSITFF,TGTGCCAGCAGCAAAGGGACTAGTATAACGTTCTTC
TRBV9,.,TRBD1,TRBJ1-1,CASSVAGTGTEAFF,TGTGCCAGCAGCGTAGCTGGGACAGGTACTGAAGCTTTCTTT
TRBV2,.,TRBD1,TRBJ1-4,CASSRQGGNEKLFF,TGTGCCAGCAGTCGACAGGGTGGAAATGAAAAACTGTTTTTT
TRBV6-2/TRBV6-3,.,TRBD2,TRBJ2-7,CASSYSLWTSGMSYEQYF,TGTGCCAGCAGTTACTCTTTATGGACTAGCGGGATGAGCTACGAGCAGTACTTC
TRBV15,few,.,TRBJ2-1,CATSRDQAGDEQFF,TGTGCCACCAGCAGAGATCAGGCAGGCGATGAGCAGTTCTTC
TRBV6-1,.,.,TRBJ1-5,CASSEWGQGLQPQHF,TGTGCCAGCAGTGAATGGGGGCAGGGGTTACAGCCCCAGCATTTT
TRBV15,once,TRBD2,TRBJ2-7,CATSRRGLAGVYEQYF,TGTGCCACCAGCAGACGCGGACTAGCGGGAGTATACGAGCAGTACTTC
TRBV7-2,.,.,TRBJ2-7,CASSLVGGGEQYF,TGTGCCAGCAGCTTAGTAGGTGGAGGGGAGCAGTACTTC
TRBV25-1,.,TRBD1,TRBJ1-1,CASSEFFGDRGTEAFF,TGTGCCAGCAGTGAATTCTTCGGGGACAGGGGCACTGAAGCTTTCTTT
TRBV28,.,.,TRBJ1-2,CASSLGSYGYTF,TGTGCCAGCAGTTTAGGGAGCTATGGCTACACCTTC
TRBV4-2,.,.,TRBJ1-1,CASSLHRDTEAFF,TGTGCCAGCAGCCTCCACAGGGACACTGAAGCTTTCTTT
TRBV7-6,.,TRBD1,TRBJ2-7,CASSPTPDRVAYEQYF,TGTGCCAGCAGCCCAACCCCCGACAGGGTGGCCTACGAGCAGTACTTC
TRBV18,.,TRBD1,TRBJ1-4,CASSPGQIGEKLFF,TGTGCCAGCTCACCGGGACAGATTGGTGAAAAACTGTTTTTT
TRBV20-1,.,TRBD1,TRBJ1-1,CSASDRGRNTEAFF,TGCAGTGCTAGTGACAGGGGGAGAAACACTGAAGCTTTCTTT
TRBV7-8,.,.,TRBJ2-3,CASSLASGGTDTQYF,TGTGCCAGCAGCTTAGCATCCGGGGGCACAGATACGCAGTATTTT
TRBV7-8,.,.,TRBJ1-1,CASSLSGGNTEAFF,TGTGCCAGCAGCTTATCCGGAGGGAACACTGAAGCTTTCTTT
TRBV19,.,TRBD2,TRBJ2-3,CASSGGLAGGTDTQYF,TGTGCCAGTAGTGGAGGACTAGCGGGAGGCACAGATACGCAGTATTTT
TRBV5-1,.,TRBD2,TRBJ2-5,CASSSGGLAGGNVETQYF,TGCGCCAGCAGCTCCGGGGGACTAGCGGGAGGGAACGTGGAGACCCAGTACTTC
TRBV5-1,.,.,TRBJ2-3,CASSPGLQVDTQYF,TGCGCCAGCAGCCCGGGACTCCAGGTAGATACGCAGTATTTT